This TCR beta chain was observed in a study of shared clonotypes between healthy human individuals. Deep-level assay runs were performed. Produced via immunoSEQ multiplex PCR; TCRdb's table is partial and in-frame only. The table records 2 million to 2.5 million clones, 85% to 95% of them present only once. The V gene's germline CDR1 is SGHRS and CDR2 YFSETQ. Trimming shortened V by 2 bases and J by 2 bases, and 10 bases separated the two germline ends. The CDR3 is made up of 14 amino acids. Investigators divided CD4+ cells into CD45RA+ naive and CD45RA-negative memory subsets. The genes are TRBV5-1 and TRBJ1-2, with D hard to call. The sequence was obtained from a man between 18 and 35 years old in good health. Some clones in this sample may be carry-over from other donors' samples. The sequencing sample was made of naive CD4+ T cells from PBMCs. Subset in this sample: CD45RA+ positively selected. The CDR3: CASSLGNPNYGYTF. The CDR3 DNA reads as TGCGCCAGCAGCTTAGGCAATCCGAACTATGGCTACACCTTC.